Each of the 13 T cell receptor beta chains below was sequenced from the same sample in a study of vaccination effects on CD4 cells after COVID-19. Following a roughly 9-day culture, CD4+ T cells were purified. The assay was immunoSEQ multiplex PCR, and TCRdb's table has in-frame clones only and misses some. Of some 30,000 clones listed, approximately 70% are singletons. No antigen is known for these receptors. The sequenced sample was CD4+ T cells from PBMCs cultured without peptide, obtained before COVID-19 vaccination. All receptors come from a human donor who received a COVID-19 vaccine.

This sequence joins TRBV18 and TRBJ2-4; 7 bases line up with TRBD2. Germline V lookup: CDR1 KGHSH, CDR2 LQKENI. This CDR3 is built from 16 residues. J was trimmed by 3 bases and V by 0 bases; bases with no gene match: 5. CDR3 amino acids: CASSPPTGGVKNIQYF. DNA for the CDR3: TGTGCCAGCTCACCACCGACGGGGGGAGTCAAAAACATTCAGTACTTC.

The chain has TRBV3-1 (or the pseudogene TRBV3-2) and TRBJ2-7, with D uncertain. V was clipped by 5 bases and J by 4 bases, with 6 bases between them. The CDR3 contains 11 residues. CDR1 and CDR2 from the germline V gene are LGHDT and YNNKEL (reference sequence). This CDR3 is CASSGPYEQYF. As DNA, the CDR3 is TGTGCCAGCAGCGGCCCGTACGAGCAGTACTTC.

This clone was recorded a few times. The V call is TRBV10-3, the J call TRBJ1-6; 9 bases are a match to TRBD1. With 3 bases clipped from V and 9 bases from J, the junction kept 6 bases outside the gene matches. This CDR3 is 15 amino acids long. Germline CDR1 is ENHRY and CDR2 is SYGVKD. This chain's CDR3 is CAISDTGTGTSPLHF. In DNA, the CDR3 is TGTGCCATCAGTGATACCGGGACAGGGACTTCACCCCTCCACTTT.

In this sample, this clone turned up a few times. The chain carries TRBV3-1 (or the pseudogene TRBV3-2) and TRBJ1-5, with 7 bases aligning to TRBD1. CDR3 length: 14 amino acids. V dropped 5 bases and J dropped 6; count of bases not matched to a gene: 7. Germline assignment: CDR1 LGHDT and CDR2 YNNKEL (reference sequence). The DNA for the CDR3 is TGTGCCAGCAGCGAGACAGGGATCGGTCAGCCCCAGCATTTT. Protein sequence: CASSETGIGQPQHF.

This sequence joins TRBV27 and TRBJ1-4; 7 nucleotides match TRBD1. Trimming at V came to 2 bases and at J to 0 bases, leaving 0 bases not matched to a gene. Germline assignment: CDR1 MNHEY and CDR2 SMNVEV (reference sequence). This CDR3 has 15 amino acids. CDR3 sequence reads: CASSLTGATNEKLFF. CDR3 sequence (DNA): TGTGCCAGCAGTTTAACAGGGGCAACTAATGAAAAACTGTTTTTT.

This rearrangement joins TRBV3-1 (or the pseudogene TRBV3-2) to TRBJ1-5; D is uncertain. CDR3 length equals 12 residues. Trimming shortened V by 8 bases and J by 0 bases, and 5 bases separated the two germline ends. Germline V gene sequence: CDR1 LGHDT, CDR2 YNNKEL (reference sequence). In DNA, the CDR3 is TGTGCCAGCGGAACTAGCAATCAGCCCCAGCATTTT. Translation: CASGTSNQPQHF.

V and J are TRBV9 and TRBJ1-4; D unclear. The V gene's germline CDR1 is SGDLS and CDR2 YYNGEE. The CDR3 contains 13 residues. The V and J ends lost 1 base and 5 bases respectively, with 6 bases between them. CDR3 in amino acids: CASSVNENEKLFF. The CDR3 nucleotides are TGTGCCAGCAGCGTAAATGAAAATGAAAAACTGTTTTTT.

The chain carries TRBV28 and TRBJ1-1, with 8 nucleotides matching TRBD1. The V gene end was trimmed by 6 bases and the J gene end by 4 bases; junction bases not matched to a gene: 7. This CDR3 is built from 14 residues. In germline, CDR1 is MDHEN, CDR2 SYDVKM. The CDR3 DNA reads TGTGCCAGCAGCCTAGGACAGGGAAGCACTGAAGCTTTCTTT. Protein product: CASSLGQGSTEAFF. The full variable domain, its missing parts supplied by reference TRBV28 and TRBJ1-1, is DVKVTQSSRYLVKRTGEKVFLECVQDMDHENMFWYRQDPGLGLRLIYFSYDVKMKEKGDIPEGYSVSREKKERFSLILESASTNQTSMYLCASSLGQGSTEAFFGQGTRLTVV.

The chain combines TRBV7-9 with TRBJ2-1; 7 bases line up with TRBD2. From germline, CDR1 is SEHNR and CDR2 FQNEAQ (reference sequence). V lost 5 bases, J lost 8 bases, and 6 bases stayed unmatched. This CDR3 contains 13 residues. CDR3 sequence: CASSQGLVDEQFF. The CDR3 DNA reads as TGTGCCAGCAGCCAAGGACTAGTTGATGAGCAGTTCTTC.

The chain joins TRBV7-9 to TRBJ1-3; D possibly corresponds to TRBD1 (5 bases). Germline V gene lookup returns CDR1 SEHNR and CDR2 FQNEAQ (reference sequence). Deletions cut 5 bases from V and 2 bases from J, with 10 bases between. The CDR3 runs to 14 residues. The DNA for the CDR3 is TGTGCCAGCAGCCCGGGACCGGCTGGAAACACCATATATTTT. Translating it yields CASSPGPAGNTIYF.

The chain is built from TRBV7-2 and TRBJ2-1; D call uncertain. Trimming removed 5 bases from V and 10 bases from J, with 12 bases in between. Germline V lookup: CDR1 SGHTA, CDR2 FQGNSA. The CDR3 extends over 12 amino acids. The CDR3 protein is CASSARNGEQFF. In nucleotides, the CDR3 is TGTGCCAGCAGCGCCAGGAACGGGGAGCAGTTCTTC.

This clone showed up just a few times. V usage is TRBV4-1 and J usage is TRBJ1-2; 9 nucleotides align to TRBD1. Germline V gene lookup returns CDR1 MGHRA and CDR2 YSYEKL. Trimming took 1 base from V and 1 from J; bases not matched to a gene: 1. The CDR3 runs to 15 residues. CDR3 coding DNA: TGCGCCAGCAGCCAAGCGGGACAGGGTAACTATGGCTACACCTTC. It specifies CASSQAGQGNYGYTF.

The CDR3 DNA reads as TGTGCCAGCAGCGCGAGACTAGCGGGGGGCGGAAATGAGCAGTTCTTC. This translates into CASSARLAGGGNEQFF. The V gene is TRBV7-2, the J gene TRBJ2-1, with 13 bases that match TRBD2. The length of the CDR3 is 16 residues. V shed 5 bases, J shed 7 bases, and the junction held 8 bases outside the gene matches. Germline CDR1 SGHTA, CDR2 FQGNSA.